Presented here are 23 T cell receptor beta chains from one specimen sequenced in a study of T cells after yellow fever vaccination. TCRdb called the 5' RACE reads again in MiXCR, with one record for every CDR3 protein. There are a few hundred thousand distinct CDR3 sequences in the sample; about 17% occur only once, and roughly a sixth lies in the top ten. Sequencing used PBMCs, obtained more than 4 days after the first yellow fever vaccination. The receptors here all came from a man in his late teens or twenties who received the YFV17D yellow fever vaccine.

A few counts support this clonotype. This chain joins TRBV7-3 and TRBJ2-1; the match to TRBD2 covers 7 bases. In germline, CDR1 is SGHTA, CDR2 FQGTGA. Germline trimming cut 3 bases from V and 1 base from J; bases unmatched to any gene: 3. This CDR3 has 15 residues. CDR3 amino acids: CASSLAGASYNEQFF. CDR3 DNA: TGTGCCAGCAGCTTGGCGGGAGCTTCCTACAATGAGCAGTTCTTC.

Only a few counts were recorded for this clonotype. The chain joins TRBV5-5 to TRBJ1-5; 9 bases agree with TRBD1. Germline V lookup: CDR1 SGHKS, CDR2 YYEKEE (reference sequence). There are 18 residues in the CDR3. Losses at the gene ends were 1 base for V and 6 bases for J; bases not matched to a gene: 14. CDR3: CASSLRGAPGQGGQPQHF. As DNA, the CDR3 is TGTGCCAGCAGCTTGCGGGGGGCCCCGGGACAGGGCGGTCAGCCCCAGCATTTT.

This clonotype has a handful of counts. The chain uses TRBV20-1 and TRBJ2-3; a weak D match, TRBD1 (6 bases). From germline, CDR1 is DFQATT and CDR2 SNEGSKA (reference sequence). The CDR3 extends over 15 amino acids. Trimming pared 0 bases from V and 3 bases from J, leaving 13 bases between. The CDR3 is CSARDFGRGTDTQYF. Here the CDR3 DNA reads TGCAGTGCTAGAGATTTCGGCAGGGGTACAGATACGCAGTATTTT.

The gene calls are TRBV7-3 and TRBJ2-3; D uncertain. Trimming took 4 bases from V and 6 from J, leaving 11 bases between them. Germline CDR1 and CDR2: SGHTA and FQGTGA. This CDR3 is built from 13 residues. DNA of the CDR3: TGTGCCAGCAGCTCAGTGATAGCTGATACGCAGTATTTT. Protein product: CASSSVIADTQYF.

V usage is TRBV9 and J usage is TRBJ2-5, with D tentatively TRBD2 (6 bases). V lost 4 bases and J 5 bases, leaving 15 bases between the germline ends. This CDR3 has 14 amino acids. Germline-derived CDR1 and CDR2 are SGDLS and YYNGEE. The CDR3 DNA reads TGTGCCAGCAGCCAGACTATAGCGGAGGAGACCCAGTACTTC. Its translation: CASSQTIAEETQYF.

The chain links TRBV5-1 to TRBJ2-2; D perhaps matches TRBD1 (6 bases). The ends were cut back, 5 bases at V and 4 bases at J, with 15 bases in the middle. The V gene's germline CDR1 is SGHRS and CDR2 YFSETQ. There are 15 residues in the CDR3. The DNA of the CDR3 is TGCGCCAGCAGACAGGGCTACCGGGGCACCGGGGAGCTGTTTTTT. Protein sequence: CASRQGYRGTGELFF.

The sample holds a few counts of this clonotype. The chain recombines TRBV6-1 with TRBJ1-2; weak D call: TRBD1 (6 bases). V lost 6 bases to trimming and J lost 6 bases, with 14 bases between them. This CDR3 has 13 residues. Germline V gives CDR1 MNHNS, CDR2 SASEGT. For the CDR3, the DNA is TGTGCCAGCAGAAATGACAGGCTTCATGGCTACACCTTC. This gives the protein CASRNDRLHGYTF.

This clonotype occurred many times. V gene TRBV5-1 combines with J gene TRBJ2-1, with TRBD2 matching 12 bases. Germline V gene lookup returns CDR1 SGHRS and CDR2 YFSETQ. J gave up 5 bases and V 0 bases, and 3 bases lay outside the gene matches. This CDR3 contains 16 residues. CDR3 loop: CASSLGGTSGHNEQFF. CDR3 nucleotides: TGCGCCAGCAGCTTGGGAGGGACTAGCGGGCACAATGAGCAGTTCTTC.

This clonotype came up a few times. The V call is TRBV20-1, the J call TRBJ2-1; TRBD1 agrees at 10 bases. V lost 1 base, J lost 7 bases, and 4 bases stayed unmatched. The germline gives CDR1 DFQATT, CDR2 SNEGSKA (reference sequence). There are 14 residues in the CDR3. The CDR3 bases are TGCAGTGCTAGAGGACAGGGGGCATGGAATGAGCAGTTCTTC. Its protein is CSARGQGAWNEQFF.

CDR3 nucleotides: TGTGCCAGCAGTGAGAGGGGACAGGGCCCTTCACCCCTCCACTTT. Translation: CASSERGQGPSPLHF. The gene calls are TRBV6-1 and TRBJ1-6; 9 positions agree with TRBD1. Germline lookup yields CDR1 MNHNS and CDR2 SASEGT. V lost 3 bases to trimming and J lost 9 bases; unmatched junction nucleotides: 6. The length of the CDR3 is 15 residues.

In its sample, this clonotype was seen a few times. CDR3 sequence: CASSPLGRTNSPLHF. The DNA of the CDR3 is TGTGCCAGCAGCCCCTTAGGACGGACGAATTCACCCCTCCACTTT. The chain has TRBV7-9 and TRBJ1-6; no firm D call. The germline CDR1 and CDR2 sequences are SEHNR and FQNEAQ (reference sequence). V lost 5 bases and J 7 bases, leaving 15 bases between the germline ends. The CDR3 extends over 15 amino acids.

The gene calls are TRBV29-1 and TRBJ1-2; D call uncertain. V dropped 5 bases and J dropped 4 bases, with 8 bases sitting between them. Germline lookup yields CDR1 SQVTM and CDR2 ANQGSEA. This CDR3 has 11 amino acids. In DNA, the CDR3 is TGCAGCGTTATGGACGGCTATGGCTACACCTTC. Residues: CSVMDGYGYTF.

J is TRBJ2-5 and V is TRBV5-4, with 16 bases aligning to TRBD2. This CDR3 has 16 residues. V lost 3 bases, J lost 5 bases, and 4 bases stayed unmatched. Germline V CDR1 and CDR2: SGHNT, YYREEE (reference sequence). This chain's CDR3 is CASSSGLAGGPETQYF. The CDR3 DNA follows: TGTGCCAGCAGCTCGGGACTAGCGGGGGGGCCCGAGACCCAGTACTTC.

This clonotype was seen a handful of times. The rearrangement links TRBV6-5 to TRBJ1-2; 8 nucleotides agree with TRBD1. Germline loops: CDR1 MNHEY, CDR2 SVGAGI. V trimming: 2 bases; J trimming: 7 bases; junction bases outside the gene matches: 9. This CDR3 has 15 amino acids. The CDR3 is CASSYLEQGAGGYTF. CDR3 bases: TGTGCCAGCAGTTACCTGGAGCAGGGGGCGGGTGGCTACACCTTC.

The chain links TRBV6-2 or TRBV6-3 to TRBJ1-5; D is ambiguous. This CDR3 region has 14 residues. The V and J ends lost 8 bases and 3 bases respectively, with 14 bases between them. Germline V CDR1 and CDR2: MNHEY, SVGEGT. CDR3 in amino acids: CASSGGRNNQPQHF. The CDR3 DNA is TGTGCCAGCTCCGGAGGGCGGAACAATCAGCCCCAGCATTTT.

The chain has TRBV5-6 and TRBJ2-1, with D perhaps TRBD2 (6 bases). V was cut by 0 bases and J by 9 bases, with 13 bases left in between. CDR3 length equals 14 residues. Germline lookup yields CDR1 SGHDT and CDR2 YYEEEE. For the CDR3, the DNA is TGTGCCAGCAGCTTGGGACTAGAGATTGGTGAGCAGTTCTTC. It specifies CASSLGLEIGEQFF.

This clonotype was seen a handful of times. The chain combines TRBV4-1 with TRBJ1-1; D is possibly TRBD1 (6 bases). V was clipped by 3 bases and J by 5 bases, with 16 bases between them. Germline values: CDR1 MGHRA, CDR2 YSYEKL. The CDR3 has 15 amino acids. The DNA of the CDR3 is TGCGCCAGCAGCCAGTTCACAGGGTTTACAACTGAAGCTTTCTTT. Translation gives CASSQFTGFTTEAFF.

This clonotype was counted a few times. The gene calls are TRBV6-1 and TRBJ2-2; D could derive from TRBD1 or TRBD2 (6 bases each). V gave up 8 bases and J gave up 7 bases, with 20 bases separating them. CDR1 and CDR2 (germline): MNHNS, SASEGT. The CDR3 contains 15 residues. CDR3 in DNA: TGTGCCAGCCTCGGAAGTGGGGGGCGGGGCGGGGAGCTGTTTTTT. Protein product: CASLGSGGRGGELFF.

This sequence joins TRBV7-9 and TRBJ2-7; unclear D gene. The germline V gene encodes CDR1 SEHNR and CDR2 FQNEAQ (reference sequence). The length of the CDR3 is 15 residues. V was shortened by 5 bases and J by 2 bases, with 16 bases between the two germline ends. CDR3 sequence reads: CASSPQVVVAYEQYF. The CDR3 bases are TGTGCCAGCAGCCCGCAGGTCGTGGTTGCCTACGAGCAGTACTTC.

V and J are TRBV4-1 and TRBJ1-4, with 9 bases fitting TRBD1. V shed 6 bases, J shed 8 bases, and the junction held 7 bases outside the gene matches. The CDR3 consists of 14 residues. Germline CDR1 MGHRA, CDR2 YSYEKL. CDR3 in amino acids: CASRGQGLREKLFF. DNA of the CDR3: TGCGCCAGCAGGGGACAGGGATTAAGGGAAAAACTGTTTTTT.

The table lists this clonotype with a few counts. The chain uses TRBV7-2 and TRBJ2-2, with D perhaps matching TRBD2 (7 bases). Deletions cut 5 bases from V and 4 bases from J, with 17 bases between. CDR3 length equals 16 residues. The germline V gene has CDR1 SGHTA and CDR2 FQGNSA. The DNA for the CDR3 is TGTGCCAGCAGCCCGCGGGGGCGGGTATTCACCGGGGAGCTGTTTTTT. Protein product: CASSPRGRVFTGELFF.

This clonotype has more than one count but fewer than ten. This chain links TRBV15 with TRBJ2-1; no clear D gene. Germline values: CDR1 LNHNV, CDR2 YYDKDF (reference sequence). This CDR3 is built from 13 residues. V was shortened by 0 bases and J by 6 bases, with 6 bases between the two germline ends. CDR3 nucleotide sequence: TGTGCCACCAGCAGAGATAACGGCAATGAGCAGTTCTTC. Translation gives CATSRDNGNEQFF. The full variable domain, with the rest looked up from reference TRBV15 and TRBJ2-1, is DAMVIQNPRYQVTQFGKPVTLSCSQTLNHNVMYWYQQKSSQAPKLLFHYYDKDFNNEADTPDNFQSRRPNTSFCFLDIRSPGLGDTAMYLCATSRDNGNEQFFGPGTRLTVL.

The chain joins TRBV20-1 to TRBJ1-1, with D hard to call. The V end lost 2 bases, the J end lost 1 base, and 2 bases lay between the germline ends. The CDR3 contains 11 residues. Germline V gives CDR1 DFQATT, CDR2 SNEGSKA (reference sequence). CDR3 DNA sequence: TGCAGTGCTAGACAGAACACTGAAGCTTTCTTT. This sequence encodes CSARQNTEAFF.